Below are 16 T cell receptor beta chains sequenced from a single sample in a study of CD8+ T cells in alopecia areata. From alopecia areata patients, lesional scalp punch biopsies and peripheral blood were collected. Extraction of RNA preceded its reverse transcription into cDNA, which served as the sequencing template. Assay: immunoSEQ multiplex PCR; the TCRdb copy retains only in-frame clones and omits some. Of around 10,000 clones listed, approximately 60% are singletons. Sequenced material: skin, taken at week 0. These receptors originate from a human donor with alopecia areata.

J is TRBJ1-5 and V is TRBV5-1; 7 nucleotides agree with TRBD1. The V and J ends lost 4 bases and 2 bases, in that order; junction bases with no gene match: 6. Germline V lookup: CDR1 SGHRS, CDR2 YFSETQ. CDR3 length equals 15 residues. The CDR3 here is CASSPGQEGNQPQHF. The CDR3 bases are TGCGCCAGCAGCCCAGGACAGGAGGGCAATCAGCCCCAGCATTTT.

The V and J genes are TRBV19 and TRBJ1-5; D unresolved. Looked up from germline, CDR1 is LNHDA and CDR2 is SQIVND (reference sequence). V was trimmed by 5 bases and J by 7 bases, leaving 15 bases between them. The CDR3 has 14 amino acids. The CDR3 spells CASSLRPFIQPQHF. The DNA of the CDR3 is TGTGCCAGTAGTCTACGTCCATTCATCCAGCCCCAGCATTTT.

For the CDR3, the DNA is TGTGCCTGCCACGGGGGCCCAACAGATACGCAGTATTTT. Its translation is CACHGGPTDTQYF. The V and J genes are TRBV30 and TRBJ2-3; D tentatively reads TRBD1 or TRBD2 (6 bases each). Trimming cost V 6 bases and J 3 bases, with 13 bases left between them. Per germline, CDR1 GTSNPN and CDR2 SVGIG (reference sequence). The length of the CDR3 is 13 residues.

The gene calls are TRBV7-6 and TRBJ2-3; perhaps TRBD2 as D (5 bases). This CDR3 spans 17 amino acids. The V end was cut by 1 base, the J end by 3 bases, with 17 bases between. Germline values: CDR1 SGHVS, CDR2 FNYEAQ. CDR3 sequence reads: CASSLGYRGKKTDTQYF. Written as DNA, the CDR3 is TGTGCCAGCAGCTTAGGGTACCGGGGTAAAAAGACAGATACGCAGTATTTT.

Judged by abundance, this clone is medium-sized (0.01 to 0.1%). This rearrangement joins TRBV2 to TRBJ2-7; D is ambiguous. V was shortened by 8 bases and J by 7 bases, with 15 bases between the two germline ends. This CDR3 is built from 12 residues. CDR1 is SNHLY and CDR2 is FYNNEI in the germline V gene. As DNA, the CDR3 is TGTGCCAGCTTGGTTGATAACCAGGAGCAGTACTTC. Translating gives CASLVDNQEQYF.

By its share, this clone is large (0.1 to 1%). The chain recombines TRBV29-1 with TRBJ2-4; 9 bases are shared with TRBD1. The CDR3 consists of 12 residues. The germline CDR1 and CDR2 sequences are SQVTM and ANQGSEA. V gave up 7 bases and J gave up 9 bases; unmatched junction bases: 7. The CDR3: CSAGQGGTIQYF. The CDR3 DNA is TGCAGCGCGGGACAGGGAGGGACCATTCAGTACTTC.

Only a few counts were recorded for this clone. The germline gene is not matched at one end of the junction; a read error may be the cause. The rearrangement uses TRBV7-7 and TRBJ2-1; 12 positions agree with TRBD2. This CDR3 is 20 amino acids long. The germline V gene has CDR1 SSHAT and CDR2 FNYEAQ (reference sequence). The DNA for the CDR3 is TGTGCTAGCAGCTTCCGTCCCGGGACTAGCGGGCGGGGTTCCTACAATGAGCAGTTCTTC. As protein: CASSFRPGTSGRGSYNEQFF.

This clone occurred once. This chain joins TRBV9 and TRBJ2-5; the D gene is possibly TRBD2 (5 bases). V was clipped by 3 bases and J by 5 bases, with 17 bases between them. Per the germline V gene, CDR1 is SGDLS and CDR2 is YYNGEE. The CDR3 spans 15 residues. CDR3 amino acids: CASSEGVETRETQYF. The CDR3 DNA is TGTGCCAGCAGCGAGGGAGTAGAGACTCGGGAGACCCAGTACTTC.

In its sample, this clone was seen once. The V and J genes are TRBV4-1 and TRBJ2-4; the D call may be TRBD1 or TRBD2 (5 bases each). Germline-derived CDR1 and CDR2 are MGHRA and YSYEKL. Trimming pared 4 bases from V and 2 bases from J, leaving 24 bases between. The CDR3 sequence is 19 residues long. The CDR3 is CASSLVPRDVRRTKNIQYF. In DNA form, the CDR3 reads TGCGCCAGCAGCCTTGTACCAAGGGACGTCCGTCGAACCAAAAACATTCAGTACTTC.

This clone was recorded a few times. The V and J genes are TRBV11-2 and TRBJ2-1; no firm D call. Trimming took 5 bases from V and 4 from J, leaving 12 bases between them. Germline assignment: CDR1 SGHAT and CDR2 FQNNGV. CDR3 length: 14 residues. The CDR3 DNA reads as TGTGCCAGCAGCCAAGATGGCAATTACAATGAGCAGTTCTTC. As protein: CASSQDGNYNEQFF.

This chain uses TRBV10-3 with TRBJ2-2; TRBD1 might be the D (5 bases). Germline CDR1 is ENHRY and CDR2 is SYGVKD. This CDR3 is built from 15 residues. Trimming stripped 0 bases from V and 3 bases from J, with 8 bases between. The CDR3 bases are TGTGCCATCAGTGAGTCGGGGCAACACACCGGGGAGCTGTTTTTT. Translation gives CAISESGQHTGELFF.

The chain joins TRBV7-2 to TRBJ2-1; perhaps TRBD2 as D (7 bases). Germline CDR1 is SGHTA and CDR2 is FQGNSA. The CDR3 spans 15 residues. V was clipped by 6 bases and J by 9 bases, with 21 bases between them. Written as DNA, the CDR3 is TGTGCCAGCAGAAGTAGGGGGGGGCTACTGAGTGAGCAGTTCTTC. Its translation: CASRSRGGLLSEQFF.

This clone showed up just a few times. The germline gene is not matched at one end of the junction; a read error may be the cause. The gene calls are TRBV4-1 and TRBJ1-2, with D uncertain. The CDR3 totals 12 residues. Germline V lookup: CDR1 MGHRA, CDR2 YSYEKL. CDR3 protein: CASSQSAYGYTF. The DNA for the CDR3 is TGTGCCAGCAGCCAATCGGCCTATGGCTACACCTTC.

The gene calls are TRBV11-2 and TRBJ2-3, with 10 bases that match TRBD2. Germline-derived CDR1 and CDR2 are SGHAT and FQNNGV. The CDR3 runs to 16 residues. The ends lost 4 bases at V and 4 bases at J; junction bases unmatched: 8. CDR3 coding DNA: TGTGCCAGCAGCTCCTTAGCGGGGGGCCGTCCAGATACGCAGTATTTT. This encodes CASSSLAGGRPDTQYF.

CDR3 protein: CASSTRRGDQPQHF. In DNA form, the CDR3 reads TGTGCCAGTAGTACACGCAGGGGGGATCAGCCCCAGCATTTT. The V and J genes are TRBV19 and TRBJ1-5, with 7 bases that match TRBD1. The germline CDR1 and CDR2 sequences are LNHDA and SQIVND (reference sequence). This CDR3 has 14 amino acids. V dropped 4 bases and J dropped 5; count of bases not matched to a gene: 5.

This clone was seen only once. This sequence joins TRBV2 and TRBJ2-1, with 14 bases that match TRBD2. Trimming took 6 bases from V and 5 from J; bases not matched to a gene: 9. Germline loops: CDR1 SNHLY, CDR2 FYNNEI. The CDR3 has 17 amino acids. CDR3: CASSQPGLAGGHNEQFF. In DNA, the CDR3 is TGTGCCAGCAGCCAACCCGGACTAGCGGGAGGACACAATGAGCAGTTCTTC.